Sequencing of this T cell receptor beta chain was carried out in a study of cytomegalovirus exposure and HLA in healthy donors. Study-wide results and caveats: Reportedly, cytomegalovirus status was diagnosed with high sensitivity and specificity. The authors confirmed in vitro that a few CMV-associated chains were specific for CMV antigens.

Germline CDR1 and CDR2: LGHNA and YNFKEQ. The length of the CDR3 is 16 residues. V was clipped by 3 bases and J by 0 bases; unmatched bases: 5. In this sample, this clone turned up once. Its antigen is not identified. The PCR was carried out with 60 Vbeta primers and 13 Jbeta primers. Sequencing used immunoSEQ multiplex PCR; TCRdb keeps in-frame clones, though not all of them. The repertoire holds 55,000 to 65,000 clones, roughly 83% seen once, with 1.6% in the top ten. Material: PBMCs. This chain uses TRBV4-2 with TRBJ1-3; 7 positions agree with TRBD1. This clonotype was sampled from a human donor in good health. The DNA for the CDR3 is TGTGCCAGCAGCCAGGTCGGGACAGACTCTGGAAACACCATATATTTT. As protein: CASSQVGTDSGNTIYF.